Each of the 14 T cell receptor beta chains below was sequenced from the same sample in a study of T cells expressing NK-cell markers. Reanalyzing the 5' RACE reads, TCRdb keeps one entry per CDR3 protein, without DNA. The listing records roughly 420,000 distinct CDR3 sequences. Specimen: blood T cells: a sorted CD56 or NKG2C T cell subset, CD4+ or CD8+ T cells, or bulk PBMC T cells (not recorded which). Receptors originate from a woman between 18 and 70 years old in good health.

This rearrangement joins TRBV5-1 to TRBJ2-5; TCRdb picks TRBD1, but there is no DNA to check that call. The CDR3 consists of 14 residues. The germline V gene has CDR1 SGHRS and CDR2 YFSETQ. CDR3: CASSWGTAQETQYF.

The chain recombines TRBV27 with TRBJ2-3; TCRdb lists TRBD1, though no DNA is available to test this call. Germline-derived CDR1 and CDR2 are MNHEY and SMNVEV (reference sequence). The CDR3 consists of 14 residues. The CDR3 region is CASSRTGAGDTQYF.

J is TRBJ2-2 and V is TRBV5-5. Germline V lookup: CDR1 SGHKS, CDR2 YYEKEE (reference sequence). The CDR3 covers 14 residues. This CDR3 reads CASSPDPNTGELFF. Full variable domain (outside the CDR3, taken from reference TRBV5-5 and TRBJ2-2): DAGVTQSPTHLIKTRGQQVTLRCSPISGHKSVSWYQQVLGQGPQFIFQYYEKEERGRGNFPDRFSARQFPNYSSELNVNALLLGDSALYLCASSPDPNTGELFFGEGSRLTVL.

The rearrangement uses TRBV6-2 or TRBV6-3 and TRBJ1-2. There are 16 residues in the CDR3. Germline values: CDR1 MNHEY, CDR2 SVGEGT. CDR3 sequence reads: CASSYPPPQGRYGYTF.

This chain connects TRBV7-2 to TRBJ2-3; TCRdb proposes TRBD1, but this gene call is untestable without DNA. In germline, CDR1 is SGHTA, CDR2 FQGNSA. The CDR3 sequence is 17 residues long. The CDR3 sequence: CASSVRGTGLNTDTQYF.

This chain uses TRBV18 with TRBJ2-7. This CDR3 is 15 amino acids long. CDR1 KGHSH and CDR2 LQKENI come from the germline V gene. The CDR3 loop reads CASSPTVMRDYEQYF. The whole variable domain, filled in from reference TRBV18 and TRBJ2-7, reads NAGVMQNPRHLVRRRGQEARLRCSPMKGHSHVYWYRQLPEEGLKFMVYLQKENIIDESGMPKERFSAEFPKEGPSILRIQQVVRGDSAAYFCASSPTVMRDYEQYFGPGTRLTVT.

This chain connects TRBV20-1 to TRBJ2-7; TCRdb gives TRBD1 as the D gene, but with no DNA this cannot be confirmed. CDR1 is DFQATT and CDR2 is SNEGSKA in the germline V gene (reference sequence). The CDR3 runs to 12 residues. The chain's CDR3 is CSARRDRGSQYF.

CDR3: CASSPWGAYGYTF. The chain recombines TRBV27 with TRBJ1-2; TCRdb picks TRBD1, but there is no DNA to check that call. The germline V gene encodes CDR1 MNHEY and CDR2 SMNVEV (reference sequence). The CDR3 covers 13 residues.

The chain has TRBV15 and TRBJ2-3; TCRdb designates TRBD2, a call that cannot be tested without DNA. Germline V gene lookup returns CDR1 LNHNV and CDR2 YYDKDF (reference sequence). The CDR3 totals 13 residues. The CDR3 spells CATSRERADTQYF.

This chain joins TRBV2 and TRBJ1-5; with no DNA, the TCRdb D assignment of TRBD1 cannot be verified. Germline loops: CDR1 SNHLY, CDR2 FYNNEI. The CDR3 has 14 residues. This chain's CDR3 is CASSDQGMGQPQHF.

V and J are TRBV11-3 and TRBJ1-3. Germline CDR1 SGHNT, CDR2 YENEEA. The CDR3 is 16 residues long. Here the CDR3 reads CASSLSPGGSGNTIYF.

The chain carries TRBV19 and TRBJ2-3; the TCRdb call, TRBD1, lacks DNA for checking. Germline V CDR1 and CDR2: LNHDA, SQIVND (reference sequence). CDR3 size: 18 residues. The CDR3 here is CASSPGQGILRRTDTQYF. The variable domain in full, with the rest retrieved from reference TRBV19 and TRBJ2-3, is DGGITQSPKYLFRKEGQNVTLSCEQNLNHDAMYWYRQDPGQGLRLIYYSQIVNDFQKGDIAEGYSVSREKKESFPLTVTSAQKNPTAFYLCASSPGQGILRRTDTQYFGPGTRLTVL.

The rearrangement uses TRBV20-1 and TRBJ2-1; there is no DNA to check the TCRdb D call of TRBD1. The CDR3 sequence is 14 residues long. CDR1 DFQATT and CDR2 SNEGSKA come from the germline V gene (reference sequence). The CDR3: CSAQKQGIGGEQFF.

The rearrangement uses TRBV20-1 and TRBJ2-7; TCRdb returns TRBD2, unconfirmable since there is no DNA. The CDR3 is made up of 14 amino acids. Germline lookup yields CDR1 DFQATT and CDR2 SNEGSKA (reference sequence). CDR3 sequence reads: CSASVANYGYEQYF.